Shown below are 27 T cell receptor beta chains from a single sample sequenced in a study of blood T cell repertoires in COVID-19. Using immunoSEQ multiplex PCR, the repertoire was profiled, and TCRdb retains in-frame clones only, with some absent. Here the sample spans about 59,000 clones, 81% being singletons. Sequencing was carried out using peripheral blood. These receptors were taken from a woman aged 80 or older with active or convalescent COVID-19.

The chain is built from TRBV7-9 and TRBJ1-4; 7 bases fit TRBD1. V was pared by 5 bases and J by 7 bases, with 7 bases of the junction left unmatched. In germline, CDR1 is SEHNR, CDR2 FQNEAQ (reference sequence). The CDR3 sequence is 14 residues long. CDR3 nucleotides: TGTGCCAGCAGCGAACAGGGGTCGGGTGAAAAACTGTTTTTT. It translates to CASSEQGSGEKLFF.

V gene TRBV19 combines with J gene TRBJ1-5; D gene uncertain. The CDR3 sequence is 13 residues long. V lost 4 bases and J lost 3, with 7 bases in between. The germline gives CDR1 LNHDA, CDR2 SQIVND (reference sequence). CDR3: CASSSTVNQPQHF. The CDR3 DNA sequence: TGTGCCAGTAGTAGCACAGTCAATCAGCCCCAGCATTTT.

The J gene is TRBJ2-1, the V gene TRBV4-2; TRBD2 aligns across 11 bases. This CDR3 has 18 amino acids. CDR1 LGHNA and CDR2 YNFKEQ come from the germline V gene. J gave up 5 bases and V 4 bases, and 13 bases lay outside the gene matches. The CDR3 DNA sequence: TGTGCCAGCAGCCGTCTTATAATTCTAGCGGGGGGACACAATGAGCAGTTCTTC. Protein sequence: CASSRLIILAGGHNEQFF.

The CDR3 DNA sequence: TGTGCCAGCTCACTCGCAGGGGGCCTCAAGAATGGCTACACCTTC. Protein: CASSLAGGLKNGYTF. This rearrangement joins TRBV18 to TRBJ1-2, with TRBD1 identical over 8 bases. Unmatched junction bases numbered 10, after V lost 4 bases and J lost 6 bases. Germline V gene sequence: CDR1 KGHSH, CDR2 LQKENI. The CDR3 has 15 amino acids. The variable domain in full, with the rest retrieved from reference TRBV18 and TRBJ1-2, is NAGVMQNPRHLVRRRGQEARLRCSPMKGHSHVYWYRQLPEEGLKFMVYLQKENIIDESGMPKERFSAEFPKEGPSILRIQQVVRGDSAAYFCASSLAGGLKNGYTFGSGTRLTVV.

The CDR3 protein is CASSRNTGNTGELFF. The CDR3, as DNA: TGTGCCAGCTCACGAAATACAGGGAACACCGGGGAGCTGTTTTTT. The chain joins TRBV18 to TRBJ2-2; TRBD1 might be the D (5 bases). The germline CDR1 and CDR2 sequences are KGHSH and LQKENI. The V and J ends lost 4 bases and 1 base respectively, with 10 bases between them. This CDR3 comprises 15 residues.

This sequence joins TRBV18 and TRBJ2-7; 7 bases match TRBD2. Trimming cost V 2 bases and J 5 bases; bases outside gene matches: 9. The CDR3 runs 15 residues. Germline V CDR1 and CDR2: KGHSH, LQKENI. The CDR3, as DNA: TGTGCCAGCTCACCAAATTCGGGGGGATCGAACGAGCAGTACTTC. Amino acids: CASSPNSGGSNEQYF.

The chain uses TRBV3-1 (or the pseudogene TRBV3-2) and TRBJ2-2; no definite D call. This CDR3 comprises 12 residues. V was shortened by 3 bases and J by 4 bases, with 3 bases between the two germline ends. CDR1 is LGHDT, CDR2 YNNKEL, per germline (reference sequence). CDR3 in DNA: TGTGCCAGCAGCCACGGCACCGGGGAGCTGTTTTTT. Protein sequence: CASSHGTGELFF.

This chain uses TRBV5-6 with TRBJ1-2; a weak D match, TRBD1 (6 bases). The V end lost 0 bases, the J end lost 3 bases, and 6 bases lay between the germline ends. The CDR3 covers 13 residues. Germline CDR1 SGHDT, CDR2 YYEEEE. CDR3 nucleotide sequence: TGTGCCAGCAGCTTGGCAGGGGACTATGGCTACACCTTC. Translating gives CASSLAGDYGYTF.

The CDR3 DNA reads TGTGCCAGCAGCGTAGGGGGACAGCTAAGGAACACTGAAGCTTTCTTT. Translated: CASSVGGQLRNTEAFF. The chain recombines TRBV9 with TRBJ1-1, with TRBD1 identical over 7 bases. The V gene's germline CDR1 is SGDLS and CDR2 YYNGEE. V shed 0 bases, J shed 1 base, and the junction held 6 bases outside the gene matches. This CDR3 spans 16 amino acids.

This rearrangement joins TRBV19 to TRBJ2-7; 7 bases are a match to TRBD1. Germline V gene lookup returns CDR1 LNHDA and CDR2 SQIVND (reference sequence). This CDR3 is 11 amino acids long. The V segment lost 10 bases and the J segment 2 bases; nucleotides outside the gene matches: 2. The CDR3 DNA is TGTGCCACTGGACAGGCCTACGAGCAGTACTTC. This codes for CATGQAYEQYF.

The chain carries TRBV28 and TRBJ1-2; 8 bases agree with TRBD1. Per germline, CDR1 MDHEN and CDR2 SYDVKM. The CDR3 contains 11 residues. The trim removed 11 bases at V and 4 bases at J, leaving 3 bases unmatched. The CDR3 coding sequence is TGTGCCGGACAGGGTCTCTATGGCTACACCTTC. Translated: CAGQGLYGYTF.

This chain connects TRBV19 to TRBJ1-1; perhaps TRBD1 as D (6 bases). Trimming removed 5 bases at V and 4 bases at J, with 14 bases between. The CDR3 is made up of 14 amino acids. Germline assignment: CDR1 LNHDA and CDR2 SQIVND (reference sequence). DNA for the CDR3: TGTGCCAGTAGTGCACAGGGTGGGGGCACTGAAGCTTTCTTT. Residues: CASSAQGGGTEAFF.

The chain employs TRBV29-1 and TRBJ2-7, with 10 bases aligning to TRBD1. CDR1 is SQVTM, CDR2 ANQGSEA, per germline. This CDR3 spans 13 amino acids. With V trimmed by 3 bases and J by 2 bases, 1 base remained unmatched. The CDR3 sequence is CSVEGTGAYEQYF. In DNA, the CDR3 is TGCAGCGTTGAGGGGACAGGGGCCTACGAGCAGTACTTC.

CDR3: CASSYSIQGGYEQFF. As DNA, the CDR3 is TGTGCCAGCAGTTACTCGATTCAGGGGGGTTATGAGCAGTTCTTC. The rearrangement links TRBV6-5 to TRBJ2-1; D is perhaps TRBD1 (7 bases). Trimming left V 0 bases short and J 8 bases short, with 14 bases between. Germline assignment: CDR1 MNHEY and CDR2 SVGAGI. This CDR3 has 15 residues.

J is TRBJ2-3 and V is TRBV5-4; TRBD2 is a possible D gene (5 bases). The CDR3 spans 15 residues. The germline CDR1 and CDR2 sequences are SGHNT and YYREEE (reference sequence). Trimming pared 4 bases from V and 0 bases from J, leaving 12 bases between. CDR3 region: CASSRGEFSTDTQYF. CDR3 sequence (DNA): TGTGCCAGCAGCCGTGGGGAGTTCAGCACAGATACGCAGTATTTT.

The chain joins TRBV18 to TRBJ1-1, with D perhaps TRBD1 (6 bases). The CDR3 covers 15 residues. The germline V gene encodes CDR1 KGHSH and CDR2 LQKENI. Trimming stripped 1 base from V and 1 base from J, with 10 bases between. The CDR3 region is CASSPRPGQNTEAFF. The CDR3 DNA reads as TGTGCCAGCTCACCACGGCCGGGACAGAACACTGAAGCTTTCTTT.

V gene TRBV7-8 combines with J gene TRBJ1-4; D uncertain. The CDR3 is 13 amino acids. V lost 3 bases, J lost 8 bases, and 10 bases lay in between. Germline V lookup: CDR1 SGHVS, CDR2 FQNEAQ. Written as DNA, the CDR3 is TGTGCCAGCAGCTTGTCGACCGGGGAAAAACTGTTTTTT. Protein sequence: CASSLSTGEKLFF.

This sequence joins TRBV14 and TRBJ1-2; 9 bases line up with TRBD1. Germline trimming cut 3 bases from V and 8 bases from J; bases unmatched to any gene: 10. Germline CDR1 and CDR2: SGHDN and FVKESK. The length of the CDR3 is 15 residues. DNA of the CDR3: TGTGCCAGCAGCCACGGATCACAGGGGGCGGTCGGCTACACCTTC. Protein: CASSHGSQGAVGYTF.

This chain uses TRBV28 with TRBJ2-1, with 8 positions matching TRBD2. Losses at the gene ends were 5 bases for V and 6 bases for J; bases not matched to a gene: 9. Looked up from germline, CDR1 is MDHEN and CDR2 is SYDVKM. The CDR3 loop spans 15 amino acids. The CDR3: CASSTRGSGVNEQFF. The CDR3 DNA sequence: TGTGCCAGCAGTACTCGGGGTAGCGGGGTCAATGAGCAGTTCTTC.

The chain is built from TRBV5-1 and TRBJ2-7, with TRBD1 matching 8 bases. J lost 2 bases, V lost 4 bases, and 5 bases had no gene match. The CDR3 is made up of 14 amino acids. CDR1 and CDR2 (germline): SGHRS, YFSETQ. For the CDR3, the DNA is TGCGCCAGCAGCCCGGGACAGGCTCCCTACGAGCAGTACTTC. Translating it yields CASSPGQAPYEQYF.

The chain employs TRBV29-1 and TRBJ1-1; the D is unclear. The germline V gene has CDR1 SQVTM and CDR2 ANQGSEA. V gave up 5 bases and J gave up 4 bases, with 17 bases separating them. The CDR3 is 14 residues long. CDR3 amino acids: CSVPQRVGSTEAFF. DNA for the CDR3: TGCAGCGTTCCCCAACGGGTAGGGAGCACTGAAGCTTTCTTT.

The V and J genes are TRBV6-5 and TRBJ1-2; no firm D call. The CDR3 is made up of 15 amino acids. The V end was cut by 0 bases, the J end by 5 bases, with 13 bases between. CDR1 and CDR2 from the germline V gene are MNHEY and SVGAGI. CDR3 residues: CASSYSSKNGYGYTF. CDR3 coding DNA: TGTGCCAGCAGTTACTCTTCGAAGAACGGGTATGGCTACACCTTC.

The chain recombines TRBV18 with TRBJ1-6; 8 bases are shared with TRBD1. CDR1 and CDR2 from the germline V gene are KGHSH and LQKENI. Unmatched junction bases numbered 4, after V lost 2 bases and J lost 10 bases. The CDR3 runs to 14 residues. CDR3 bases: TGTGCCAGCTCACCAGTACAGGGGGAATCACCCCTCCACTTT. As protein: CASSPVQGESPLHF.

This chain connects TRBV10-3 to TRBJ2-7; no firm D call. This CDR3 comprises 12 residues. CDR1 and CDR2 from the germline V gene are ENHRY and SYGVKD. Deletions cut 5 bases from V and 3 bases from J, with 8 bases between. CDR3 protein: CAISQSGYEQYF. The DNA for the CDR3 is TGTGCCATCAGTCAATCCGGCTACGAGCAGTACTTC.

This chain joins TRBV4-1 and TRBJ1-4, with D tentatively TRBD1 (6 bases). With 3 bases removed from V and 5 bases from J, the gap between germline ends came to 16 bases. Germline V lookup: CDR1 MGHRA, CDR2 YSYEKL. The CDR3 has 16 amino acids. CDR3 loop: CASSHFRGEMNEKLFF. CDR3 bases: TGCGCCAGCAGCCACTTCAGGGGCGAGATGAATGAAAAACTGTTTTTT.

This chain links TRBV6-1 with TRBJ1-1; maybe TRBD1 (6 bases). The germline V gene encodes CDR1 MNHNS and CDR2 SASEGT. The CDR3 loop spans 14 amino acids. V shed 8 bases and J shed 8 bases, with 21 bases lying between them. CDR3 DNA: TGTGCCAGCGGGGGGGCGGGTTTGGTTGGCGAAGCTTTCTTT. Its protein product is CASGGAGLVGEAFF.

The V call is TRBV5-4, the J call TRBJ2-3; TRBD1 might be the D (6 bases). Germline CDR1 is SGHNT and CDR2 is YYREEE (reference sequence). CDR3 length: 15 residues. V lost 4 bases and J lost 4, with 16 bases in between. The DNA for the CDR3 is TGTGCCAGCAGCCCTGGGGGCAGCGAGGCAGATACGCAGTATTTT. Protein: CASSPGGSEADTQYF. The complete variable domain, with remaining parts taken from reference TRBV5-4 and TRBJ2-3, reads ETGVTQSPTHLIKTRGQQVTLRCSSQSGHNTVSWYQQALGQGPQFIFQYYREEENGRGNFPPRFSGLQFPNYSSELNVNALELDDSALYLCASSPGGSEADTQYFGPGTRLTVL.